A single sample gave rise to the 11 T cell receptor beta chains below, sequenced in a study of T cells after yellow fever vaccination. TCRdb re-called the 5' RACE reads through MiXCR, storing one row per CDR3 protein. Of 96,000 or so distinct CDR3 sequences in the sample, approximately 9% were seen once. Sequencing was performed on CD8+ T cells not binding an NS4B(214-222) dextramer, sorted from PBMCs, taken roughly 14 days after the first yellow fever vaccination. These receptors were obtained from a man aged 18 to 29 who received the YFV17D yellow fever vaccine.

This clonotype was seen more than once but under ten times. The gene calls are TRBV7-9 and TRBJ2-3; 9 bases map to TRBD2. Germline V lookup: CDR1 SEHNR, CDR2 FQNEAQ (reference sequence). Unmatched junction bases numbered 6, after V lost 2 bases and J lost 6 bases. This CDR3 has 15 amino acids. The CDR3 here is CASSLTLAGTDTQYF. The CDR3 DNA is TGTGCCAGCAGCTTAACGCTAGCGGGGACGGATACGCAGTATTTT.

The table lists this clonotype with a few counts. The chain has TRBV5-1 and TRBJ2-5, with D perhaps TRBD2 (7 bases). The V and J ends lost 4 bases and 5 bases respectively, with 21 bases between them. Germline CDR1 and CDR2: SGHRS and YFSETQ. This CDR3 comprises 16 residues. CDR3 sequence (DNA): TGCGCCAGCAGCCTCGATTTATACGGGGGGCTGGAGACCCAGTACTTC. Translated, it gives CASSLDLYGGLETQYF.

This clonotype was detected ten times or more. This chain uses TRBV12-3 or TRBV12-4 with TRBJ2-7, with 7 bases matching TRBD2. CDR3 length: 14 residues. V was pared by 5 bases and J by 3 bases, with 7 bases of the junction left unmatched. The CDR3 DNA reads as TGTGCCAGCAGTCCCGGGGGGAGGGGCTACGAGCAGTACTTC. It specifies CASSPGGRGYEQYF.

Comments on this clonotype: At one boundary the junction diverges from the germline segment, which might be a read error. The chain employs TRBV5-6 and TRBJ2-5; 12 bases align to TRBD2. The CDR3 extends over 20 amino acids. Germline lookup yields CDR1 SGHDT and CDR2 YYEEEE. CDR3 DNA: TGTGCCACCAGCTTACTTTTCAAGACTAGCGGGGGAGAATTTCAAGAGACCCAGTACTTC. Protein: CATSLLFKTSGGEFQETQYF.

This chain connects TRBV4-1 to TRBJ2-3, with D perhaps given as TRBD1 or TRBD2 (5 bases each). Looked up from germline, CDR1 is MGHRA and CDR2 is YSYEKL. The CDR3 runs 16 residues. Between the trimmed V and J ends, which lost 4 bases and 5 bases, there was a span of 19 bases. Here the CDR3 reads CASSLTGTPTVDTQYF. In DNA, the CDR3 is TGCGCCAGCAGCCTAACCGGGACCCCGACGGTAGATACGCAGTATTTT.

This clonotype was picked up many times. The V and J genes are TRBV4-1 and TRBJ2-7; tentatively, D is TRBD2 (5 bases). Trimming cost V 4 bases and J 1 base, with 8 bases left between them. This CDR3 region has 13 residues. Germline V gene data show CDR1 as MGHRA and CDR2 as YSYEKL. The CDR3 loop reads CASSLRGSYEQYF. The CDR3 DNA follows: TGCGCCAGCAGCCTTCGGGGATCCTACGAGCAGTACTTC.

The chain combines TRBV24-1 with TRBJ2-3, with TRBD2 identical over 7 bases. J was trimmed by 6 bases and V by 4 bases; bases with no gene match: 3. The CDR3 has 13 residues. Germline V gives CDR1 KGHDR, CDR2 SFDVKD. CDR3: CATSDIGRDTQYF. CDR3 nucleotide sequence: TGTGCCACCAGTGACATCGGGAGGGATACGCAGTATTTT.

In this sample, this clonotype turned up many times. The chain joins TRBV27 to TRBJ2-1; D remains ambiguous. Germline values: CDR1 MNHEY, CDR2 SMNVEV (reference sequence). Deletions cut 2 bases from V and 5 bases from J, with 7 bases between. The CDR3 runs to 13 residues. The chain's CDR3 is CASSLGPNNEQFF. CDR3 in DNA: TGTGCCAGCAGTTTAGGACCAAACAATGAGCAGTTCTTC.

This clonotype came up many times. The CDR3: CASSQVLAKNIQYF. CDR3 nucleotide sequence: TGCGCCAGCAGCCAAGTGCTTGCCAAAAACATTCAGTACTTC. V and J are TRBV4-1 and TRBJ2-4; D is unclear. CDR3 length: 14 residues. Germline CDR1 is MGHRA and CDR2 is YSYEKL. The V end lost 1 base, the J end lost 1 base, and 5 bases lay between the germline ends.

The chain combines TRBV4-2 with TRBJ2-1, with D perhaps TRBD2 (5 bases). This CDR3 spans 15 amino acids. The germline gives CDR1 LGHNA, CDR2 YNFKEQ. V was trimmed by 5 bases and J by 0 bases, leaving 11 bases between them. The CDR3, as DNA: TGTGCCAGCAGCTTGATAGCGAGCTCCTACAATGAGCAGTTCTTC. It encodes CASSLIASSYNEQFF.

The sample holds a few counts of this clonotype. In DNA form, the CDR3 reads TGTGCCAGCAGCAACCGCCTGGACAGGGGAGGCGAGCAGTACGTC. Translation gives CASSNRLDRGGEQYV. The chain uses TRBV21-1 and TRBJ2-7; TRBD1, the table's D call, was not compared with the DNA. TRBV21-1 is an annotated pseudogene. The CDR3 has 15 amino acids.